This T cell receptor (beta chain) derives from a study of persistence of HIV-infected CD4 T cells. Study-wide results and limits: CMV- and Gag-responding cells had lower TCRbeta richness than CD3/CD28-responding cells.

An overlapping HIV-1 Gag peptide pool stimulated these cells at about 0.91 ug/peptide/mL. Responding CD4+ T cells were sorted by upregulation of both CD40 ligand and CD69. A note on this clone: The antigen remains unidentified.

Trimming took off 4 bases at V and 3 bases at J, with 10 bases between the two ends. Per germline, CDR1 KGHSH and CDR2 LQKENI. The CDR3 totals 13 residues. The immunoSEQ assay was version 4, run in survey mode. Measured with immunoSEQ multiplex PCR; TCRdb has only the in-frame clones, and not every one. The table includes nearly 20,000 clones, 60% to 80% detected once. The chain employs TRBV18 and TRBJ2-7, with a possible D match to TRBD1 (6 bases). Sequenced material: CD4+ T cells sorted from PBMCs after approximately 20-hour stimulation, taken from a patient who received antiretroviral therapy. The source is an adult woman with HIV who was CMV-seropositive. Here the CDR3 DNA reads TGTGCCAGCTCACGACAGGTGGACTACGAGCAGTACGTC. As protein: CASSRQVDYEQYV.